A single TCR beta chain is shown here with its context. TCRdb keeps only in-frame clones here, not all; method: immunoSEQ multiplex PCR. Counted here are under 350,000 clones, about 89% occurring once; the ten biggest clones make up about 4.6%. The entry originates in a study of blood T cell repertoires in COVID-19. After removal of 5 bases from V and 4 bases from J, the junction contained 7 bases not matched to a gene. This CDR3 spans 15 amino acids. From germline, CDR1 is SGHAT and CDR2 FQNNGV. The rearrangement joins TRBV11-2 to TRBJ2-1, with 8 bases identical to TRBD2. Sequenced sample: peripheral blood. The TCR comes from a man in his forties with acute or convalescent COVID-19. This chain's CDR3 is CASSLLAGFYNEQFF. CDR3 sequence (DNA): TGTGCCAGCAGCCTCCTAGCGGGTTTTTACAATGAGCAGTTCTTC.